This T cell receptor (beta chain) originates from a study of shared clonotypes between healthy human individuals. The method was immunoSEQ multiplex PCR; TCRdb's version includes in-frame clones alone and lacks a portion of them. The top ten clones hold about 0.39% of a sample with about 2.3 million clones, just over 90% of them seen once. Findings and caveats of the study: The diversity represented, both genetic and in exposure history, was limited by few donors.

For this clone: Its antigen is as yet unknown.

Input material: naive CD4+ T cells from PBMCs. As for subset: CD45RA+ positively selected. This TCR derives from a man between 18 and 29 years old in good health. Some clones in this sample may be carry-over from other donors' samples.

In nucleotides, the CDR3 is TGCGCCAGCAGCTTGGCAGGGGGATCCAAAGAGACCCAGTACTTC. The encoded protein is CASSLAGGSKETQYF. The V gene is TRBV5-1, the J gene TRBJ2-5; TRBD1 aligns across 7 bases. The CDR3 consists of 15 residues. The V and J ends lost 0 bases and 3 bases, in that order; junction bases with no gene match: 5. CDR1 and CDR2 from the germline V gene are SGHRS and YFSETQ.